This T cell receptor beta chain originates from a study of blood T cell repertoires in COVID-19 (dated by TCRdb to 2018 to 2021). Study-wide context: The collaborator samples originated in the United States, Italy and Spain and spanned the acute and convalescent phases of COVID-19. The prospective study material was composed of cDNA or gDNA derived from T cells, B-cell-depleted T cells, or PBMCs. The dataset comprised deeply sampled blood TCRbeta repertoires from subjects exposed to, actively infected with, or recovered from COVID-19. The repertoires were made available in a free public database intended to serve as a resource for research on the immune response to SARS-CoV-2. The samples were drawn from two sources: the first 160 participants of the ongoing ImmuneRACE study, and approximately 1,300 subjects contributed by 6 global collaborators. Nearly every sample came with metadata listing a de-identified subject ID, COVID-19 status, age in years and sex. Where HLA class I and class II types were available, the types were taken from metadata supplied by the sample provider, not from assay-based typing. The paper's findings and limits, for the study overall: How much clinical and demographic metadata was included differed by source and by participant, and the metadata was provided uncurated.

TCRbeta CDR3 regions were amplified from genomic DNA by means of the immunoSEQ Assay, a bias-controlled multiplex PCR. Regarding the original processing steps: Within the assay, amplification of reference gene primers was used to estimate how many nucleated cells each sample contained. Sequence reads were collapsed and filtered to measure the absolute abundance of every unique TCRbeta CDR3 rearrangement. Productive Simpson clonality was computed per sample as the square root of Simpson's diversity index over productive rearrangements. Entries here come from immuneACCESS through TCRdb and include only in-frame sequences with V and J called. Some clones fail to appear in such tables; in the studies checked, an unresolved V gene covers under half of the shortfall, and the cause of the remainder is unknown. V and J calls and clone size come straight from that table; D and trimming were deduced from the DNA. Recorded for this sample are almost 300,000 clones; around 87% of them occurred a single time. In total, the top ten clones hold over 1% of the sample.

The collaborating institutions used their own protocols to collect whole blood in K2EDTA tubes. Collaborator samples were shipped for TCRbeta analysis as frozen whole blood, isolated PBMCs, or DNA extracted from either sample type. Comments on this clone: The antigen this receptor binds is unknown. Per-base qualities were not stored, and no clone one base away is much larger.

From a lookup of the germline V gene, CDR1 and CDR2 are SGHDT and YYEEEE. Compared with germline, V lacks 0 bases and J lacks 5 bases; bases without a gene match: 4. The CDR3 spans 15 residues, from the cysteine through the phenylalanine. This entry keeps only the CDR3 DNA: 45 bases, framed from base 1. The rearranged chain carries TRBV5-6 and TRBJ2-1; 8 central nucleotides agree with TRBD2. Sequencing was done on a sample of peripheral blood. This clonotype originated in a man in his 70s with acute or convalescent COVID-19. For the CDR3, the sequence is CASSLATGGNNEQFF. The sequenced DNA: TGTGCCAGCAGCTTGGCAACGGGGGGGAACAATGAGCAGTTCTTC.